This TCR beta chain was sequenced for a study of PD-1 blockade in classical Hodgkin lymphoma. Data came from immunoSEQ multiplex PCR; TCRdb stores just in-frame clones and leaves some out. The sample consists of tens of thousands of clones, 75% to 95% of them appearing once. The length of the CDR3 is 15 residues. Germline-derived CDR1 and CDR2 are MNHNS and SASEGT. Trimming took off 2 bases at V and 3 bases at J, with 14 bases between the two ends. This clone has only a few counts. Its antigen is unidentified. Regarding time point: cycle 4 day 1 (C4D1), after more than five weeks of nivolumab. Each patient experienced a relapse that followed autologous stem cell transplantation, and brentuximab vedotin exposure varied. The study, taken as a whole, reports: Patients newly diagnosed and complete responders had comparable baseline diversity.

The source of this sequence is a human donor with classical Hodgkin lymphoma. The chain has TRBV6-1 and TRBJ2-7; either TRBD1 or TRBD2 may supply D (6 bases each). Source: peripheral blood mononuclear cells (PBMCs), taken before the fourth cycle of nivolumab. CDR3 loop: CASSERAGHGYEQYF. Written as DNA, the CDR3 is TGTGCCAGCAGTGAAAGGGCGGGACATGGCTACGAGCAGTACTTC.